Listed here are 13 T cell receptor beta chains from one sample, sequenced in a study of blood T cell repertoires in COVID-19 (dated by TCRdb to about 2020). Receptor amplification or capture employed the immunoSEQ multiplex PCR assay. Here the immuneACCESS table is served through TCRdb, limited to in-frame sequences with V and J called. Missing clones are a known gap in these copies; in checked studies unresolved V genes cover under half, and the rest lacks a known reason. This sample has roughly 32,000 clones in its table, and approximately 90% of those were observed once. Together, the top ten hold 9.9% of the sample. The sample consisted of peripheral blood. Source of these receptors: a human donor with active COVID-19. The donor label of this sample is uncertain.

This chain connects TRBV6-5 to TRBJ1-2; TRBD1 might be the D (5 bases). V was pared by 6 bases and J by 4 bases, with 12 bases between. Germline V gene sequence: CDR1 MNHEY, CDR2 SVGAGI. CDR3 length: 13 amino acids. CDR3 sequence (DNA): TGTGCCAGCAGGGGGGGGATCGGCTATGGCTACACCTTC. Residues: CASRGGIGYGYTF.

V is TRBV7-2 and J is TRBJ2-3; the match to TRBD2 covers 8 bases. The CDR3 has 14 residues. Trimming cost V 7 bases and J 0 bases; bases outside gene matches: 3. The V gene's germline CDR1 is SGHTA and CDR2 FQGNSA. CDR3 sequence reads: CASTRGGSTDTQYF. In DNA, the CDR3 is TGTGCCAGCACTCGGGGGGGAAGCACAGATACGCAGTATTTT.

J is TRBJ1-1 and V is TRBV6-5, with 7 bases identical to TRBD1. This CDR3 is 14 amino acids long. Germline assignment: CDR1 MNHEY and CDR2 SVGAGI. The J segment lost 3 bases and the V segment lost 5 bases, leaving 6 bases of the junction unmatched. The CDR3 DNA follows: TGTGCCAGCAGTCGGCAGGGGGAATACACTGAAGCTTTCTTT. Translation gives CASSRQGEYTEAFF.

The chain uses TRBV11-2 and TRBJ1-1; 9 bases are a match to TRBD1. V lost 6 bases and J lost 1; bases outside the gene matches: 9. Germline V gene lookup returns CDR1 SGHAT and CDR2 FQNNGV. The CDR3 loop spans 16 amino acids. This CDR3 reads CASRLNRGLKNTEAFF. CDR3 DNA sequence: TGTGCCAGCAGGCTTAACAGGGGGCTCAAGAACACTGAAGCTTTCTTT.

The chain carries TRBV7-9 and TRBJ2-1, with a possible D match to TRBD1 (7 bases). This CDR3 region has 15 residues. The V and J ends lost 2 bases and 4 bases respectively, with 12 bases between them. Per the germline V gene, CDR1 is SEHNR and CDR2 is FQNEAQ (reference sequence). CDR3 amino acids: CASSLQGGKYNEQFF. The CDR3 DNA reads TGTGCCAGCAGCTTACAGGGGGGAAAATACAATGAGCAGTTCTTC.

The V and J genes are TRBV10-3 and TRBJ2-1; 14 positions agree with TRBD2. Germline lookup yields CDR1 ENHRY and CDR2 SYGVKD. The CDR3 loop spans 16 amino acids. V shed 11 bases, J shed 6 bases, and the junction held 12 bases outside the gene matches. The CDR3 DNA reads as TGTGCCGCGGACAGTAGACTAGCGGGAGGGTTCAATGAGCAGTTCTTC. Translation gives CAADSRLAGGFNEQFF.

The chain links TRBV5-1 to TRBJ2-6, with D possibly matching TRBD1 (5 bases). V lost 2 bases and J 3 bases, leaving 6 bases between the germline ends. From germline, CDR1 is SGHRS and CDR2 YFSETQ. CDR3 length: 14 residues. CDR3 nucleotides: TGCGCCAGCAGCTTAAGGGGTGGGGCCAACGTCCTGACTTTC. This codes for CASSLRGGANVLTF.

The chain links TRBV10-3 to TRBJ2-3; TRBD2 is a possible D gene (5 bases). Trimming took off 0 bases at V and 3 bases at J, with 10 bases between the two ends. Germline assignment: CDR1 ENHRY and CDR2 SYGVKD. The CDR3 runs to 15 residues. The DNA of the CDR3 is TGTGCCATCAGTGAGTCTAGGCTAGCTACAGATACGCAGTATTTT. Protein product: CAISESRLATDTQYF.

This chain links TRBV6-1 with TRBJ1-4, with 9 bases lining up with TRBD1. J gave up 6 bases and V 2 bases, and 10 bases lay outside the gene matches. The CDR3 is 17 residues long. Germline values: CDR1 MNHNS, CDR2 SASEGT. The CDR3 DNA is TGTGCCAGCAGTGAATCGGGGTATAGGACAGGGGATGAAAAACTGTTTTTT. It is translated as CASSESGYRTGDEKLFF.

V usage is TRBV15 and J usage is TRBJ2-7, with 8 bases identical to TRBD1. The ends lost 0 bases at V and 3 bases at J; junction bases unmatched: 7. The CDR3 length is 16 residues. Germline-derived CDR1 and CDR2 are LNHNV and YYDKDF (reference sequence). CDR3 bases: TGTGCCACCAGCAGAGATCTAACAGGGGGATACTACGAGCAGTACTTC. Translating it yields CATSRDLTGGYYEQYF.

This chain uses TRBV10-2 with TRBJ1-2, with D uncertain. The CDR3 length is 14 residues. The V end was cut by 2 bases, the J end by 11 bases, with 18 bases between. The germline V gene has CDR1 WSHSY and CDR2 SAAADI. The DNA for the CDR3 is TGCGCCAGCAGTGAGCTTGAGGGTCAATTCGGATACACCTTC. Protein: CASSELEGQFGYTF.

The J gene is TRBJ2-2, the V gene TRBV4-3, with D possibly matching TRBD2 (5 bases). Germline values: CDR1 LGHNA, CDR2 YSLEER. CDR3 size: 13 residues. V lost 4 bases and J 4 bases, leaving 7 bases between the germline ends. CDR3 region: CASSLRGTGELFF. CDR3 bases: TGCGCCAGCAGCCTTCGGGGCACCGGGGAGCTGTTTTTT.

The CDR3 DNA reads TGTGCCAGCAGCTTGCGGGGGTACACAGATACGCAGTATTTT. As protein: CASSLRGYTDTQYF. This rearrangement joins TRBV5-4 to TRBJ2-3; D perhaps matches TRBD2 (6 bases). From germline, CDR1 is SGHNT and CDR2 YYREEE (reference sequence). The CDR3 covers 14 residues. Deletions cut 1 base from V and 2 bases from J, with 8 bases between.